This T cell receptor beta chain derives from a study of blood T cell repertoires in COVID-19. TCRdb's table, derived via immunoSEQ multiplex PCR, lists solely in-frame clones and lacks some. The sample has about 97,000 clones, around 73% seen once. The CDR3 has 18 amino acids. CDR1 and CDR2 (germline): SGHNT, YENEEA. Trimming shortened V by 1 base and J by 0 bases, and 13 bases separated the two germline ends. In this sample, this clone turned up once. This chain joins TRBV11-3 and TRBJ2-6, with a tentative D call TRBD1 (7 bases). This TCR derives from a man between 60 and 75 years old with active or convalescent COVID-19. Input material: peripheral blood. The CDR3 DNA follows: TGTGCCAGCAGCTTAGGGGGGGACAGCCCCTCTGGGGCCAACGTCCTGACTTTC. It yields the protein CASSLGGDSPSGANVLTF.